This entry lists 18 T cell receptor beta chains sequenced from one sample in a study of shared clonotypes between healthy human individuals (dated by TCRdb to about 2020). Library method: the immunoSEQ multiplex PCR assay. TCRdb holds this immuneACCESS table with in-frame rearrangements only. Some clones are missing; in checked studies, unresolved V genes explain under half, and the rest has no known cause. The table for this sample lists under 600,000 clones; roughly 97% of them were counted only once. The top ten clonotypes cover 0.055% to 0.07% of the sample. The sequenced material came from naive CD4+ T cells sorted from blood. The sample's cell subset or site, from its label and the paper: CD45RA+ positively selected. These receptors came from a woman in her twenties or thirties in good health.

The rearrangement uses TRBV6-5 and TRBJ1-1; maybe TRBD1 (5 bases). V lost 0 bases to trimming and J lost 7 bases, with 9 bases between them. This CDR3 has 13 residues. Germline-derived CDR1 and CDR2 are MNHEY and SVGAGI. The CDR3 protein is CASSYSTGGEAFF. CDR3 DNA: TGTGCCAGCAGTTACTCGACGGGGGGTGAAGCTTTCTTT.

This rearrangement joins TRBV28 to TRBJ1-3, with D possibly being TRBD1 (6 bases). CDR1 and CDR2 from the germline V gene are MDHEN and SYDVKM. The CDR3 has 15 residues. Deletions cut 2 bases from V and 2 bases from J, with 10 bases between. In DNA, the CDR3 is TGTGCCAGCAGTTTAGCGCAGGGGACTGGAAACACCATATATTTT. It yields the protein CASSLAQGTGNTIYF.

In nucleotides, the CDR3 is TGCGCCAGCAGCACACTAGCGGGAGAATACAATGAGCAGTTCTTC. Translation gives CASSTLAGEYNEQFF. V is TRBV5-1 and J is TRBJ2-1, with 11 positions matching TRBD2. The germline gives CDR1 SGHRS, CDR2 YFSETQ. The CDR3 consists of 15 residues. With 4 bases clipped from V and 4 bases from J, the junction kept 4 bases outside the gene matches.

V is TRBV4-1 and J is TRBJ1-3; possibly TRBD1 for D (5 bases). Germline V gene data show CDR1 as MGHRA and CDR2 as YSYEKL. V shed 0 bases and J shed 4 bases, with 16 bases lying between them. CDR3 length: 17 residues. The CDR3 spells CASSQEPPAGYGNTIYF. Written as DNA, the CDR3 is TGCGCCAGCAGCCAAGAACCACCAGCAGGGTACGGAAACACCATATATTTT.

The chain couples TRBV27 to TRBJ2-5; 9 nucleotides agree with TRBD2. V dropped 8 bases and J dropped 1; count of bases not matched to a gene: 2. The CDR3 has 13 amino acids. CDR1 is MNHEY, CDR2 SMNVEV, per germline (reference sequence). In DNA form, the CDR3 reads TGTGCCAGCCAGACTAGCGGCCAAGAGACCCAGTACTTC. It is translated as CASQTSGQETQYF.

V gene TRBV5-5 combines with J gene TRBJ1-5; D is perhaps TRBD1 (5 bases). V dropped 0 bases and J dropped 4 bases, with 8 bases sitting between them. The CDR3 spans 14 residues. Germline CDR1 reads SGHKS; CDR2 reads YYEKEE (reference sequence). The CDR3 DNA reads TGTGCCAGCAGCTTGGATTGGGGGAATCAGCCCCAGCATTTT. Its translation: CASSLDWGNQPQHF.

This clone was detected once. V gene TRBV7-8 combines with J gene TRBJ2-2; TRBD1 aligns across 8 bases. V lost 5 bases and J lost 4; bases outside the gene matches: 3. CDR3 length: 14 amino acids. Looked up from germline, CDR1 is SGHVS and CDR2 is FQNEAQ. CDR3 coding DNA: TGTGCCAGCAGCGTGGACAGGGTCACCGGGGAGCTGTTTTTT. It codes for CASSVDRVTGELFF.

In this sample, this clone turned up once. The chain is built from TRBV7-3 and TRBJ2-1, with 9 bases matching TRBD2. The CDR3 is 15 residues long. The germline gives CDR1 SGHTA, CDR2 FQGTGA. Trimming cost V 2 bases and J 8 bases; bases outside gene matches: 7. CDR3 amino acids: CASSLSGREGHEQFF. CDR3 DNA sequence: TGTGCCAGCAGCTTATCAGGGCGGGAGGGCCATGAGCAGTTCTTC. Together with reference TRBV7-3 and TRBJ2-1, the CDR3 gives the full variable domain: GAGVSQTPSNKVTEKGKYVELRCDPISGHTALYWYRQSLGQGPEFLIYFQGTGAADDSGLPNDRFFAVRPEGSVSTLKIQRTERGDSAVYLCASSLSGREGHEQFFGPGTRLTVL.

The rearrangement joins TRBV19 to TRBJ2-5, with TRBD1 as a possible D gene (7 bases). The end of the DNA is better explained by TRBJ2-7, so the J call may be wrong. The CDR3 runs to 14 residues. Germline-derived CDR1 and CDR2 are LNHDA and SQIVND (reference sequence). CDR3: CASSTQGGLYEQYF. As DNA, the CDR3 is TGTGCCAGTAGTACGCAGGGGGGTCTCTACGAGCAGTACTTC.

The genes are TRBV28 and TRBJ1-4; D gene uncertain. The CDR3 consists of 14 residues. Per germline, CDR1 MDHEN and CDR2 SYDVKM. Trimming removed 3 bases from V and 3 bases from J, with 8 bases in between. CDR3 sequence reads: CASSFILANEKLFF. In nucleotides, the CDR3 is TGTGCCAGCAGTTTCATTCTCGCTAATGAAAAACTGTTTTTT.

V usage is TRBV6-1 and J usage is TRBJ1-1, with no clear D. The V gene's germline CDR1 is MNHNS and CDR2 SASEGT. Trimming took off 6 bases at V and 6 bases at J, with 14 bases between the two ends. The CDR3 extends over 13 amino acids. CDR3 bases: TGTGCCAGCAGGGGGATGCCATCTTCTGAAGCTTTCTTT. This codes for CASRGMPSSEAFF.

The chain is built from TRBV28 and TRBJ2-3; D remains ambiguous. CDR1 is MDHEN, CDR2 SYDVKM, per germline. CDR3 size: 16 residues. Trimming took off 6 bases at V and 3 bases at J, with 19 bases between the two ends. CDR3 in amino acids: CASRPGPQGRTDTQYF. For the CDR3, the DNA is TGTGCCAGCAGACCCGGACCTCAAGGACGGACAGATACGCAGTATTTT.

V is TRBV6-4 and J is TRBJ2-3; TRBD2 agrees at 9 bases. This CDR3 region has 17 residues. The germline gives CDR1 MRHNA, CDR2 SNTAGT. V was pared by 0 bases and J by 6 bases, with 10 bases of the junction left unmatched. CDR3 sequence: CASSDSYSGSLTDTQYF. The CDR3 nucleotides read TGTGCCAGCAGTGACTCGTATAGCGGGAGCCTTACCGATACGCAGTATTTT.

The rearrangement links TRBV27 to TRBJ1-6; maybe TRBD1 (5 bases). The CDR3 is 16 amino acids. The germline gives CDR1 MNHEY, CDR2 SMNVEV (reference sequence). Trimming removed 6 bases at V and 0 bases at J, with 12 bases between. The CDR3 DNA reads as TGTGCCAGCAGACCTTGGACAAACTCCTATAATTCACCCCTCCACTTT. Protein sequence: CASRPWTNSYNSPLHF.

The DNA for the CDR3 is TGTGCCAGCAGTTACTGGCGGGGGTACGAGCAGTACTTC. Translated, it gives CASSYWRGYEQYF. This chain links TRBV6-5 with TRBJ2-7; 7 bases line up with TRBD2. The ends lost 1 base at V and 4 bases at J; junction bases unmatched: 1. The CDR3 length is 13 residues. CDR1 and CDR2 (germline): MNHEY, SVGAGI.

The chain couples TRBV5-6 to TRBJ1-4, with a tentative D call TRBD1 (6 bases). This CDR3 is built from 16 residues. Germline V gene data show CDR1 as SGHDT and CDR2 as YYEEEE. With 3 bases removed from V and 6 bases from J, the gap between germline ends came to 18 bases. This CDR3 is CASSWGPPGADEKLFF. CDR3 nucleotide sequence: TGTGCCAGCAGCTGGGGGCCTCCAGGGGCAGATGAAAAACTGTTTTTT.

The chain joins TRBV10-1 to TRBJ2-7; TRBD2 might be the D (6 bases). Trimming cost V 2 bases and J 6 bases, with 8 bases left between them. This CDR3 is 12 amino acids long. Germline assignment: CDR1 WNHNN and CDR2 SYGVQD (reference sequence). CDR3 loop: CASSEAGFEQYF. The CDR3 coding sequence is TGCGCCAGCAGTGAGGCGGGGTTCGAGCAGTACTTC.

As regards this clone: Other DNA sequences in the sample encode the same CDR3. The V and J genes are TRBV7-9 and TRBJ2-7; D is undetermined. V lost 5 bases, J lost 1 base, and 9 bases lay in between. Germline loops: CDR1 SEHNR, CDR2 FQNEAQ (reference sequence). The CDR3 is 13 amino acids. The CDR3 DNA is TGTGCCAGCAGCCCATCTTTTTCCTACGAGCAGTACTTC. Protein product: CASSPSFSYEQYF. Looking up the rest from reference TRBV7-9 and TRBJ2-7 gives the full variable domain: DTGVSQNPRHKITKRGQNVTFRCDPISEHNRLYWYRQTLGQGPEFLTYFQNEAQLEKSRLLSDRFSAERPKGSFSTLEIQRTEQGDSAMYLCASSPSFSYEQYFGPGTRLTVT.